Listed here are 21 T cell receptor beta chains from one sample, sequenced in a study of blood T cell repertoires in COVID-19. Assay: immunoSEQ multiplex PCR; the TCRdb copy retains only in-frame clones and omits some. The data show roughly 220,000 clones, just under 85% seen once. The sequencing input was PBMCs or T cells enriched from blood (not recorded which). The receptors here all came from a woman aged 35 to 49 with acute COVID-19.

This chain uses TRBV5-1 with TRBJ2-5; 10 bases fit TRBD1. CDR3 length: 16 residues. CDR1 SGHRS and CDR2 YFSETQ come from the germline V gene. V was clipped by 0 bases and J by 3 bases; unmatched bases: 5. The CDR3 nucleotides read TGCGCCAGCAGCTTGGACGCCGGGACAGGGGAAGAGACCCAGTACTTC. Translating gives CASSLDAGTGEETQYF.

Here the CDR3 reads CASTVGGVGSPLHF. The CDR3 region has the DNA TGTGCCAGCACTGTCGGGGGTGTTGGATCACCCCTCCACTTT. The J gene is TRBJ1-6, the V gene TRBV7-2; D is possibly TRBD1 (5 bases). The CDR3 has 14 residues. The V gene's germline CDR1 is SGHTA and CDR2 FQGNSA. V was pared by 7 bases and J by 10 bases, with 17 bases between.

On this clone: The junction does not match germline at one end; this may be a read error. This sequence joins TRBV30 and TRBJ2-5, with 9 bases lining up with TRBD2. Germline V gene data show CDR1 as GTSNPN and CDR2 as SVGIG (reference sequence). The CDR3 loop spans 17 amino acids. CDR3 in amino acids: CAWCVWAGGPRGETQYF. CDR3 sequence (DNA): TGTGCCTGGTGTGTATGGGCGGGAGGGCCAAGGGGGGAGACCCAGTACTTC.

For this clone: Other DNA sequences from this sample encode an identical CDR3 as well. The CDR3 sequence: CASTGQSNEKLFF. The CDR3 DNA follows: TGTGCCAGCACCGGACAGTCTAATGAAAAACTGTTTTTT. The chain employs TRBV2 and TRBJ1-4; D may be TRBD1 (6 bases). CDR1 SNHLY and CDR2 FYNNEI come from the germline V gene. V lost 7 bases, J lost 3 bases, and 9 bases lay in between. This CDR3 is built from 13 residues.

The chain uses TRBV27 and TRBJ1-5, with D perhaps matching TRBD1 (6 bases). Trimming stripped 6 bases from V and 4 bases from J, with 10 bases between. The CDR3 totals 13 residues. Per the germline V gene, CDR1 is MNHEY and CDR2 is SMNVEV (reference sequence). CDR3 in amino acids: CASSSGQNQPQHF. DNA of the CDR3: TGTGCCAGCAGCTCCGGACAGAATCAGCCCCAGCATTTT.

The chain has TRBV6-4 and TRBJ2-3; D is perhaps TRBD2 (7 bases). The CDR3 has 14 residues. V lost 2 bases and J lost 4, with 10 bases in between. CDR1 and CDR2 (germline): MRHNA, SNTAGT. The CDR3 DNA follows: TGTGCCAGCAGTGACGGGGGGGCCTCAGATACGCAGTATTTT. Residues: CASSDGGASDTQYF.

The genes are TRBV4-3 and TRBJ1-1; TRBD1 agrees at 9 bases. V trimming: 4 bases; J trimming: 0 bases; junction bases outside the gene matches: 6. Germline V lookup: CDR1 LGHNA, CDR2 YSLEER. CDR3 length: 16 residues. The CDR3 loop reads CASSLRWDRVNTEAFF. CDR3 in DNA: TGCGCCAGCAGCCTACGCTGGGACAGGGTGAACACTGAAGCTTTCTTT.

The CDR3 here is CASREQGAPNTEAFF. DNA of the CDR3: TGTGCCAGCAGGGAACAGGGGGCGCCGAACACTGAAGCTTTCTTT. The chain uses TRBV6-4 and TRBJ1-1; 9 nucleotides agree with TRBD1. With 6 bases clipped from V and 1 base from J, the junction kept 6 bases outside the gene matches. The CDR3 covers 15 residues. CDR1 is MRHNA and CDR2 is SNTAGT in the germline V gene.

The CDR3 DNA reads TGTGCCAGCAGTTGGACAGAGGGTGAAGCTTTCTTT. Its protein product is CASSWTEGEAFF. This rearrangement joins TRBV12-3 or TRBV12-4 to TRBJ1-1; tentatively, D is TRBD1 (6 bases). Trimming shortened V by 4 bases and J by 7 bases, and 10 bases separated the two germline ends. CDR3 length equals 12 residues.

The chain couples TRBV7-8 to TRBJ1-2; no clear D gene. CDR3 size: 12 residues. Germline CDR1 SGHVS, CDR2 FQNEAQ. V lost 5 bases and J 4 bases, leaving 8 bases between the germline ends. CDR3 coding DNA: TGTGCCAGCAGCCCCGGGAGCTATGGCTACACCTTC. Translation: CASSPGSYGYTF.

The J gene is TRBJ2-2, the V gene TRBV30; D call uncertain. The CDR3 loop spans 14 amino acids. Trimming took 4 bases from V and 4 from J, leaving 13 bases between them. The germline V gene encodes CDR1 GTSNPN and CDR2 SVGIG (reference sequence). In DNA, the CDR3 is TGTGCCTGGAAGCCTACAGTTACCACCGGGGAGCTGTTTTTT. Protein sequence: CAWKPTVTTGELFF.

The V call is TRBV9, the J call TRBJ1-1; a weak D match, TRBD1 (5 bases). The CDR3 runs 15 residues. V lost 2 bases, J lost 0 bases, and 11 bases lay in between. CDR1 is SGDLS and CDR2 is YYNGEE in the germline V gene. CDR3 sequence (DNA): TGTGCCAGCAGCGTCTCCTGGGGCATGAACACTGAAGCTTTCTTT. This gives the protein CASSVSWGMNTEAFF. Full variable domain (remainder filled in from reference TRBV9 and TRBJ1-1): DSGVTQTPKHLITATGQRVTLRCSPRSGDLSVYWYQQSLDQGLQFLIQYYNGEERAKGNILERFSAQQFPDLHSELNLSSLELGDSALYFCASSVSWGMNTEAFFGQGTRLTVV.

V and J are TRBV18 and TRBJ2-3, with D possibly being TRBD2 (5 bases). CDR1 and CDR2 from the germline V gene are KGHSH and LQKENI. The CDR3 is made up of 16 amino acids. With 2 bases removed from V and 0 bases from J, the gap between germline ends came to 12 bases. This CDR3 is CASSPSPRGSTDTQYF. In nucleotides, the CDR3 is TGTGCCAGCTCACCATCCCCCCGCGGGAGCACAGATACGCAGTATTTT.

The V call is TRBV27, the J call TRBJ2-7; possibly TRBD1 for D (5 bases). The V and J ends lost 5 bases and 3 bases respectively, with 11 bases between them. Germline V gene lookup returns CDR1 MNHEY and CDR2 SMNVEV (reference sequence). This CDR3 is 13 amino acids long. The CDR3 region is CASSPTEDYEQYF. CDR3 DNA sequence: TGTGCCAGCAGTCCGACAGAAGACTACGAGCAGTACTTC.

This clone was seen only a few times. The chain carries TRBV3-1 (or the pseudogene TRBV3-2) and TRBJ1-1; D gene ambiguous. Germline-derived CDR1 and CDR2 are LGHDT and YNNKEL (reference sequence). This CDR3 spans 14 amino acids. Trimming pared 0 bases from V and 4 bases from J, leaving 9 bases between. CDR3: CASSQDEFRTEAFF. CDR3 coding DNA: TGTGCCAGCAGCCAAGACGAGTTTCGCACTGAAGCTTTCTTT.

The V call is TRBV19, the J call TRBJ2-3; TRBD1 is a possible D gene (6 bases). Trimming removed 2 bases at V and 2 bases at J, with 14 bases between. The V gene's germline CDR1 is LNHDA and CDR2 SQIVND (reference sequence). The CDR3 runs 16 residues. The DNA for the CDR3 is TGTGCCAGTAGTATATCGGGCAGGGGCAACACAGATACGCAGTATTTT. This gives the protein CASSISGRGNTDTQYF.

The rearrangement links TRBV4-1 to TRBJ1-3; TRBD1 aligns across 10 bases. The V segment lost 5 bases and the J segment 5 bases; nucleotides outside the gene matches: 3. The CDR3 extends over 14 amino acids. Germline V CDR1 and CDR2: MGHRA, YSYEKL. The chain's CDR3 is CASSTDRGRNTIYF. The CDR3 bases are TGCGCCAGCAGCACCGACAGGGGGCGAAACACCATATATTTT.

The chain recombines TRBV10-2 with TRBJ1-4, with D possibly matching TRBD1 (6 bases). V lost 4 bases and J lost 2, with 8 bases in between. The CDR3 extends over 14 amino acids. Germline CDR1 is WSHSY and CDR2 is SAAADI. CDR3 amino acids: CASSGTGTNEKLFF. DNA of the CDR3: TGCGCCAGCAGTGGAACAGGGACTAATGAAAAACTGTTTTTT.

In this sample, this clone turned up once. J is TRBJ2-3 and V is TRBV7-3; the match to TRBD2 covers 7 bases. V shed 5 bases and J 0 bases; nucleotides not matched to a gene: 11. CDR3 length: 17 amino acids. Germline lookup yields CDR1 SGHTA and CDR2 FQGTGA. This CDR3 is CASSLLGGISSTDTQYF. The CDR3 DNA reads TGTGCCAGCAGCCTCCTCGGGGGGATCTCTAGCACAGATACGCAGTATTTT.

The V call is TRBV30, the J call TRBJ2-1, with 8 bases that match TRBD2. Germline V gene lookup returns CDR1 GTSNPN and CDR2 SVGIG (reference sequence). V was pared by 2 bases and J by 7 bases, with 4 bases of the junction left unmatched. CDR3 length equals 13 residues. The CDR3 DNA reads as TGTGCCTGGAGTCCGCCGGGGGGGAATGAGCAGTTCTTC. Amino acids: CAWSPPGGNEQFF.

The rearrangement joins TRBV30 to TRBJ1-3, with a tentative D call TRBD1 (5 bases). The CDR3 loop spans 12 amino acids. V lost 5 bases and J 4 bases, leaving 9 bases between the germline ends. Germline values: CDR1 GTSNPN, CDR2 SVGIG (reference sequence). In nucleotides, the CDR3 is TGTGCCTGGGGGACGGGAGGAAACACCATATATTTT. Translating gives CAWGTGGNTIYF.